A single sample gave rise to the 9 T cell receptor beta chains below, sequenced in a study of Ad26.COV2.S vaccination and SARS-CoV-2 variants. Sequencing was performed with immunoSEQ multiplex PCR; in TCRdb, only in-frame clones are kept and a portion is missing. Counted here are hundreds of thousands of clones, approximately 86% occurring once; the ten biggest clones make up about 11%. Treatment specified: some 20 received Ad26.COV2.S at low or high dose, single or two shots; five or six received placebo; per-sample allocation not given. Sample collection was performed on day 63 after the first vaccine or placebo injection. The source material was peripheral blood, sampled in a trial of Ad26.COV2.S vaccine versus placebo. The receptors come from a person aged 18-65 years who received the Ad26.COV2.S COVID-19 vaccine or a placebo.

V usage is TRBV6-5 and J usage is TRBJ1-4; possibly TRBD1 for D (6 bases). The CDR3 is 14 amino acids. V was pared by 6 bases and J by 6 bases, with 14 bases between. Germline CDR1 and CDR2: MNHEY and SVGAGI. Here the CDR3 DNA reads TGTGCCAGCAGCCGAACAGGGAGGGATGAAAAACTGTTTTTT. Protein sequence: CASSRTGRDEKLFF.

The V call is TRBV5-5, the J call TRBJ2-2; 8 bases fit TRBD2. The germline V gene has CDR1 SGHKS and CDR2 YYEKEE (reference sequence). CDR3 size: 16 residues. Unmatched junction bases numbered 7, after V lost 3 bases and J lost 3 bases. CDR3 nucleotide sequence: TGTGCCAGCAGCTCACCTGGACTAGCCTACACCGGGGAGCTGTTTTTT. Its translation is CASSSPGLAYTGELFF.

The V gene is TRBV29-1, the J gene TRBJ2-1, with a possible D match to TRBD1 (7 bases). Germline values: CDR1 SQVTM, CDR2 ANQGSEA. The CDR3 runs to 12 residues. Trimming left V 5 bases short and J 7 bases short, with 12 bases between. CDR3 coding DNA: TGCAGCGTTCGGGCAGGGGGGAATGAGCAGTTCTTC. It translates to CSVRAGGNEQFF.

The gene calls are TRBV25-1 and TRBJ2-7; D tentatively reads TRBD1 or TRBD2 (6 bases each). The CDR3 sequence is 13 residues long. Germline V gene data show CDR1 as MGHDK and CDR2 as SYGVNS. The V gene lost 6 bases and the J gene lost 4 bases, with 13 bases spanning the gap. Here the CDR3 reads CASRGGRLYEQYF. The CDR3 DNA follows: TGTGCCAGCAGGGGGGGCAGGCTATACGAGCAGTACTTC.

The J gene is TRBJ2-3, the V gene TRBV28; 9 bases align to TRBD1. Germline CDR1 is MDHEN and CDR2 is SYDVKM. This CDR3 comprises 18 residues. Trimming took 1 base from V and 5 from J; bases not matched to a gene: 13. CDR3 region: CASSLSAKTGGWVDTQYF. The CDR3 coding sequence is TGTGCCAGCAGTTTATCGGCCAAAACAGGGGGCTGGGTAGATACGCAGTATTTT.

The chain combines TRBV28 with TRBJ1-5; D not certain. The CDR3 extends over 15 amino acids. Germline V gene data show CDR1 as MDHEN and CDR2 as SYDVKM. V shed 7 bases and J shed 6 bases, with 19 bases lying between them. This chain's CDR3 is CASTNGRSLAQPQHF. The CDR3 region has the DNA TGTGCCAGCACCAATGGACGGAGCTTGGCTCAGCCCCAGCATTTT.

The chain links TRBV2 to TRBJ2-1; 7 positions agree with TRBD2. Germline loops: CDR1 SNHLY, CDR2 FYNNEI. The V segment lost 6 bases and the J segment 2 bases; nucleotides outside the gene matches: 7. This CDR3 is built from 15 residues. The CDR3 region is CASRRDYSPYNEQFF. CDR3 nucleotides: TGTGCCAGCAGGAGGGACTACTCCCCCTACAATGAGCAGTTCTTC.

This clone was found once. CDR3 in DNA: TGTGCCAGCAGTGTAGAGGGGGGTCAGCCCCAGCATTTT. Its protein is CASSVEGGQPQHF. The chain combines TRBV6-4 with TRBJ1-5; D might be TRBD1 (6 bases). Looked up from germline, CDR1 is MRHNA and CDR2 is SNTAGT. Between the trimmed V and J ends, which lost 4 bases and 6 bases, there was a span of 10 bases. The CDR3 covers 13 residues.

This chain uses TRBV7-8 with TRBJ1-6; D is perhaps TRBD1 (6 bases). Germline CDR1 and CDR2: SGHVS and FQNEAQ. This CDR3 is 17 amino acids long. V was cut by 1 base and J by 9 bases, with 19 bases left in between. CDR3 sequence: CASSLGPWGLRGSPLHF. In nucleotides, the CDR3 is TGTGCCAGCAGCTTAGGGCCCTGGGGGCTTAGGGGTTCACCCCTCCACTTT.